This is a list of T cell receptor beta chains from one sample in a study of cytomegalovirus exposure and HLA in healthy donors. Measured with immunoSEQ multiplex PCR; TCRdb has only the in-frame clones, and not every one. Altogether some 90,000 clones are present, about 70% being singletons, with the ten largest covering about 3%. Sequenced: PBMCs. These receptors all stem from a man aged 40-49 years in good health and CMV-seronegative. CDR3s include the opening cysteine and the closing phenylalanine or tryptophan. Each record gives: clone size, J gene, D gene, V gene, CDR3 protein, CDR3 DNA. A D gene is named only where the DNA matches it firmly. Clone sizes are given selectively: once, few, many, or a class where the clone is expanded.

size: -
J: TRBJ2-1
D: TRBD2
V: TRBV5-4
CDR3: CASSLGLGSGGYNEQFF
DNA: TGTGCCAGCAGCTTGGGTTTAGGAAGCGGGGGCTACAATGAGCAGTTCTTC

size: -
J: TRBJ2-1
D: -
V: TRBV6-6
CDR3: CASSYGGGSYGEQFF
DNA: TGTGCCAGCAGTTACGGGGGGGGCTCTTACGGTGAGCAGTTCTTC

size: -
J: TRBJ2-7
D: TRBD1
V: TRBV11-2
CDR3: CASSLVGTGFYEQYF
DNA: TGTGCCAGCAGCTTAGTCGGGACAGGTTTCTACGAGCAGTACTTC

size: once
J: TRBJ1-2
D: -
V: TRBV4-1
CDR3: CASSQDVSFNYGYTF
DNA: TGCGCCAGCAGCCAAGATGTGAGCTTTAACTATGGCTACACCTTC

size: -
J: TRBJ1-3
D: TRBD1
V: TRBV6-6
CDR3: CASTLRDRDNTIYF
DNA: TGTGCCAGCACCCTCCGGGACAGGGATAACACCATATATTTT

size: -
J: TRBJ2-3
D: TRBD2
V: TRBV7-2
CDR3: CASSLFLAGTSTDTQYF
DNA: TGTGCCAGCAGCTTATTCCTAGCGGGGACTAGCACAGATACGCAGTATTTT

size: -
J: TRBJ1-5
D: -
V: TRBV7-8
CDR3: CATQIVNSNQPQHF
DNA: TGTGCCACCCAGATTGTGAATAGCAATCAGCCCCAGCATTTT

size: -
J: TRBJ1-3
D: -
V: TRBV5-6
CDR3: CASSLPVPSSVTGNTIYF
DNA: TGTGCCAGCAGCTTGCCCGTCCCGTCCAGCGTGACCGGAAACACCATATATTTT

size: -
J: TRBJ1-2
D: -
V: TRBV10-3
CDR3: CAISESGGYGYTF
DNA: TGTGCCATCAGTGAGTCAGGGGGCTATGGCTACACCTTC

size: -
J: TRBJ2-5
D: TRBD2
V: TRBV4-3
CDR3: CASSQILAGGRETQYF
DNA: TGCGCCAGCAGCCAAATACTAGCGGGGGGTAGAGAGACCCAGTACTTC

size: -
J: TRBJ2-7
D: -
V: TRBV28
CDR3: CASSLRGLVAYEQYF
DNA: TGTGCCAGCAGTTTAAGGGGACTGGTTGCCTACGAGCAGTACTTC

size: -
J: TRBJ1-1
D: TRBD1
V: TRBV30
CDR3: CAWSGDRNTEAFF
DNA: TGTGCCTGGTCTGGGGACAGGAACACTGAAGCTTTCTTT

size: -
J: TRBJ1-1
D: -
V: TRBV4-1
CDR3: CASSQEAVLNTEAFF
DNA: TGCGCCAGCAGCCAAGAGGCGGTTCTGAACACTGAAGCTTTCTTT

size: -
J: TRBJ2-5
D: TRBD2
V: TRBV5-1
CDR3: CASSTDLAGGVGTQYF
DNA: TGTGCCAGCAGCACGGACCTAGCGGGGGGCGTCGGGACCCAGTACTTC

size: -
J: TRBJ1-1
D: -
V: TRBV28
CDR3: CATLLGNTEAFF
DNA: TGTGCCACACTCCTAGGAAACACTGAAGCTTTCTTT

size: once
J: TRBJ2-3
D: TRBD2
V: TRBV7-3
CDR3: CASSLGVTSGSTDTQYF
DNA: TGTGCCAGCAGCTTAGGCGTAACTAGCGGTAGCACAGATACGCAGTATTTT

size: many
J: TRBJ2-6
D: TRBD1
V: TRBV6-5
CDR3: CASSQTGPGANVLTF
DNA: TGTGCCAGCAGCCAGACAGGGCCGGGGGCCAACGTCCTGACTTTC